One sample yielded the 3 T cell receptor beta chains listed below, sequenced in a study of blood T cell repertoires in COVID-19. The assay was immunoSEQ multiplex PCR, and TCRdb's table has in-frame clones only and misses some. The sample shows around 100,000 clones, about 85% of them seen only once. Sequenced: peripheral blood. These receptors all come from a human donor in a cohort sampled during active COVID-19.

The chain uses TRBV24-1 and TRBJ2-1, with a tentative D call TRBD1 (6 bases). The V gene's germline CDR1 is KGHDR and CDR2 SFDVKD. V was clipped by 4 bases and J by 5 bases, with 11 bases between them. This CDR3 spans 14 amino acids. The CDR3 region is CATSDPRQDNEQFF. DNA of the CDR3: TGTGCCACCAGTGACCCTCGACAGGACAATGAGCAGTTCTTC.

The V gene is TRBV24-1, the J gene TRBJ2-7, with D possibly matching TRBD2 (6 bases). V was clipped by 3 bases and J by 4 bases, with 18 bases between them. The CDR3 is made up of 16 amino acids. The germline V gene encodes CDR1 KGHDR and CDR2 SFDVKD. DNA for the CDR3: TGTGCCACCAGTGATGGGGGACTTCAACCCCCTTACGAGCAGTACTTC. This translates into CATSDGGLQPPYEQYF.

The rearrangement joins TRBV3-1 (or the pseudogene TRBV3-2) to TRBJ1-5; D gene ambiguous. V lost 0 bases and J 9 bases, leaving 12 bases between the germline ends. Germline lookup yields CDR1 LGHDT and CDR2 YNNKEL (reference sequence). This CDR3 has 14 residues. CDR3 DNA: TGTGCCAGCAGCCAAGAGAGGTTGAAAGGGCCCCAGCATTTT. Its protein product is CASSQERLKGPQHF.